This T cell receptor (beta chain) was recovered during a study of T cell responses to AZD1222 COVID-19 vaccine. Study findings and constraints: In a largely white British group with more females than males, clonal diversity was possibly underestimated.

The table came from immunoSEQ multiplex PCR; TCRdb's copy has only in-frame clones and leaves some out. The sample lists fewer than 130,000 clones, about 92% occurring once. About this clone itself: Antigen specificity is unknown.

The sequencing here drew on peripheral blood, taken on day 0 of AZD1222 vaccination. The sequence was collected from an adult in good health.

The CDR3 coding sequence is TGTGCCACAGGACAGGGAAGTTCACCCCTCCACTTT. Translation: CATGQGSSPLHF. This rearrangement joins TRBV7-8 to TRBJ1-6, with 8 bases that match TRBD1. The length of the CDR3 is 12 residues. J was trimmed by 9 bases and V by 10 bases; bases with no gene match: 5. Germline V gene data show CDR1 as SGHVS and CDR2 as FQNEAQ.